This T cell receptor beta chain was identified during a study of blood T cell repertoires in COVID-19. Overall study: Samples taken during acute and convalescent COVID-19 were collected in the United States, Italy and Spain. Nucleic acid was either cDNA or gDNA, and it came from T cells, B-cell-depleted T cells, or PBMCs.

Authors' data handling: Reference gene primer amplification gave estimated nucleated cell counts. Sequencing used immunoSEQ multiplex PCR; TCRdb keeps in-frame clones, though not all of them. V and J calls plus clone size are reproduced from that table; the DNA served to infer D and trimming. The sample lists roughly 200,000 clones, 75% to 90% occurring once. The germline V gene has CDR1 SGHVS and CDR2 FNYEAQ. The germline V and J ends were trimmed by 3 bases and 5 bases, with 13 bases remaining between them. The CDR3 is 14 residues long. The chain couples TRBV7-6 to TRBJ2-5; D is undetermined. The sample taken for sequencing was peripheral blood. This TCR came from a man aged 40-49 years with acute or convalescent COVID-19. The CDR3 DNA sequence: TGTGCCAGCAGCTTGGGCCGTGGTCTGGAGACCCAGTACTTC. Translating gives CASSLGRGLETQYF. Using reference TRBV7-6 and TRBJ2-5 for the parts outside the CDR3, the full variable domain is GAGVSQSPRYKVTKRGQDVALRCDPISGHVSLYWYRQALGQGPEFLTYFNYEAQQDKSGLPNDRFSAERPEGSISTLTIQRTEQRDSAMYRCASSLGRGLETQYFGPGTRLLVL.